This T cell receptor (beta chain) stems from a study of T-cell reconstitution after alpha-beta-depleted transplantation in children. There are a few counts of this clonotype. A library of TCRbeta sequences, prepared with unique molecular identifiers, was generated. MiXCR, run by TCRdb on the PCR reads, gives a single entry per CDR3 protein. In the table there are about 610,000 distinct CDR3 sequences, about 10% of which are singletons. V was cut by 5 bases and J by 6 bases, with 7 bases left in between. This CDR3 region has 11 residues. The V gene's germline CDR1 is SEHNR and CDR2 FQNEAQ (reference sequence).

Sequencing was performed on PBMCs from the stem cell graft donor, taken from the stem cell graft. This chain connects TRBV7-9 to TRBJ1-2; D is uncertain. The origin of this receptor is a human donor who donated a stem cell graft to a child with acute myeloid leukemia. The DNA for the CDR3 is TGTGCCAGCAGCCGCAAAGATGGCTACACCTTC. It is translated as CASSRKDGYTF.